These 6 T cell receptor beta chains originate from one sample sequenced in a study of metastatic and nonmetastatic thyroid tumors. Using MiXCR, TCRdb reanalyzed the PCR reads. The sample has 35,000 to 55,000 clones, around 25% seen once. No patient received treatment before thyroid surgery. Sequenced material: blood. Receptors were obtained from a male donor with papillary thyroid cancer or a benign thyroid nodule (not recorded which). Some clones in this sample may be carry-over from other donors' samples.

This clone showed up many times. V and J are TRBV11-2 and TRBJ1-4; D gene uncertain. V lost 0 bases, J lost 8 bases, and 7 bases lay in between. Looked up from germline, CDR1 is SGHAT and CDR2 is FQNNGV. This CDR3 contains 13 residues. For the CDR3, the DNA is TGTGCCAGCAGCTTAGATAGGGCGGAAAAACTGTTTTTT. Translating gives CASSLDRAEKLFF.

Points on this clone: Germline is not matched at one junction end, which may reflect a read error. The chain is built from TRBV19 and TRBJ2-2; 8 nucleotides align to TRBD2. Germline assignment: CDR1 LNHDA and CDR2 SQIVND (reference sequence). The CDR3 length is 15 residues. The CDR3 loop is CASTGLAVNTGDLLF. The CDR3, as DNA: TGTGCCAGTACAGGACTAGCCGTGAACACCGGGGATCTGCTTTTT.

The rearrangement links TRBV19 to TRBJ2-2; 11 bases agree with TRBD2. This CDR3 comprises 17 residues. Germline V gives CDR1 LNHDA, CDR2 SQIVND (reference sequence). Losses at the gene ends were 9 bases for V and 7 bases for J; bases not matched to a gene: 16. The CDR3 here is CARDPGLAERPNGELFF. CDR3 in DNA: TGTGCCAGGGACCCGGGACTAGCGGAAAGACCCAACGGGGAGCTGTTTTTT. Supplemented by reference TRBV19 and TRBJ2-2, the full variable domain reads DGGITQSPKYLFRKEGQNVTLSCEQNLNHDAMYWYRQDPGQGLRLIYYSQIVNDFQKGDIAEGYSVSREKKESFPLTVTSAQKNPTAFYLCARDPGLAERPNGELFFGEGSRLTVL.

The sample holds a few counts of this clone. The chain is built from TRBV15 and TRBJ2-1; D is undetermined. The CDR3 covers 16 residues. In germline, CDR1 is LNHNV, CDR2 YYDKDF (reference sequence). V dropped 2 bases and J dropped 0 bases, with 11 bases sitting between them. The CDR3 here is CATSRSLGGSYNEQFF. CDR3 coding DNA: TGTGCCACCAGCAGATCCCTCGGTGGCTCCTACAATGAGCAGTTCTTC.

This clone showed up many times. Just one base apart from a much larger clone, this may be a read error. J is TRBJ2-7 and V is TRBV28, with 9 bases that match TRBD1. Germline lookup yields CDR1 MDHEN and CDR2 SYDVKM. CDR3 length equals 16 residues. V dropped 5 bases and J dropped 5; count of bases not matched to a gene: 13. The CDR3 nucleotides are TGTGCCAGCAGTGCCACCGGGACAGGGAATCTCAACGAGCAGTACTTC. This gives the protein CASSATGTGNLNEQYF.

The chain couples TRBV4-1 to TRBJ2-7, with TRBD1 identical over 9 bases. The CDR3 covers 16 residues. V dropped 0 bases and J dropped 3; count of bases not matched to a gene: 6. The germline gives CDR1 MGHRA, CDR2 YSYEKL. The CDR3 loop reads CASSQDWGQGLYEQYF. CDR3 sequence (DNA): TGCGCCAGCAGCCAAGATTGGGGACAGGGACTCTACGAGCAGTACTTC.